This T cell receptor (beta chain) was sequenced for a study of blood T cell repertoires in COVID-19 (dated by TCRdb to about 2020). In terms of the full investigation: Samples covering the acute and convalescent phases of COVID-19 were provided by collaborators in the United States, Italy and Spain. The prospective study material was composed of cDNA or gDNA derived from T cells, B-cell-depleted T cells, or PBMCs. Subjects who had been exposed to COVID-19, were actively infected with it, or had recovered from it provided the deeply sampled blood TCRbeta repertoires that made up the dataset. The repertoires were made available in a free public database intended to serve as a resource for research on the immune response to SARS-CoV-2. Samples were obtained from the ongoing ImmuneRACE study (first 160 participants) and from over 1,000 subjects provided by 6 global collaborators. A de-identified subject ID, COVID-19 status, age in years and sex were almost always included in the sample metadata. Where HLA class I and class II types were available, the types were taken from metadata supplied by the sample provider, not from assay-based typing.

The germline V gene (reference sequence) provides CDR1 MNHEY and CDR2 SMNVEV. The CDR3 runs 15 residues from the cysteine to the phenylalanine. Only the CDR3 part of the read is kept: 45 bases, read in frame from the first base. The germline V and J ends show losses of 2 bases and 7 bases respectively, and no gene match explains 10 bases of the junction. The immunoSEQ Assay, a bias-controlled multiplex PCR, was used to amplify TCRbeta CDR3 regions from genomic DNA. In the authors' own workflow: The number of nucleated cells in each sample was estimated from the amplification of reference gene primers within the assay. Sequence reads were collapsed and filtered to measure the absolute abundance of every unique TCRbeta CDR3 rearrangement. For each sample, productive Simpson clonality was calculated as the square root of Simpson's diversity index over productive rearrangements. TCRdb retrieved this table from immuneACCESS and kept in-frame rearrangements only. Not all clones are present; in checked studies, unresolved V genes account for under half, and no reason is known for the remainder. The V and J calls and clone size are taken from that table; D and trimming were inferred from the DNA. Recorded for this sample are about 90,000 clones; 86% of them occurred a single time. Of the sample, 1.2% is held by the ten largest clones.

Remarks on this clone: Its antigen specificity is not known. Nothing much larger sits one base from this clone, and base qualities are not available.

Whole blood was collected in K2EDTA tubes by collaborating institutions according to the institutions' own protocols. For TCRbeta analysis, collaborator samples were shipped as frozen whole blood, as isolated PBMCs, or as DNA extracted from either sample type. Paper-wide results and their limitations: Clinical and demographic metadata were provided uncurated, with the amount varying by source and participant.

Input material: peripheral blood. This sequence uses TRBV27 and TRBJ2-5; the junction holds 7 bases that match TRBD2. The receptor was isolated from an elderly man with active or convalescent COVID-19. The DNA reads TGTGCCAGCAGTTTAGAATTGTCAGGGAGGGGGACCCAGTACTTC. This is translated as CASSLELSGRGTQYF.